A selection of T cell receptor beta chains follows, all from one sample in a study of cytomegalovirus exposure and HLA in healthy donors. Method: immunoSEQ multiplex PCR; TCRdb's copy keeps in-frame clones and lacks some. Recorded here are tens of thousands of clones; the top ten clones represent roughly 17%. What was sequenced was PBMCs. These receptors all stem from a male donor in good health and CMV-seronegative. The CDR3 runs from the conserved cysteine through the conserved F or W. The order of the fields is D gene, V gene, J gene, CDR3 protein, CDR3 DNA. A D gene is named only where the DNA matches it firmly.

-	TRBV19	TRBJ1-1	CASGWAEAFF	TGTGCCAGTGGGTGGGCCGAAGCTTTCTTT
-	TRBV5-1	TRBJ1-1	CASSTSGGNTEAFF	TGCGCCAGCAGCACGTCCGGGGGGAACACTGAAGCTTTCTTT
-	TRBV6-1	TRBJ2-7	CASSEKESNEQYF	TGTGCCAGCAGTGAAAAGGAGAGCAACGAGCAGTACTTC
-	TRBV6-5	TRBJ1-2	CASSPDCGYTF	TGTGCCAGCAGCCCGGACTGTGGCTACACCTTC
TRBD2	TRBV7-2	TRBJ2-7	CASSLGRGVTYEQYF	TGTGCCAGCAGCTTAGGACGGGGGGTCACCTACGAGCAGTACTTC
TRBD1	TRBV18	TRBJ2-4	CASSPGTAIQYF	TGTGCCAGCTCACCAGGGACAGCTATTCAGTACTTC
-	TRBV28	TRBJ2-7	CASSLEGSKVGEQYF	TGTGCCAGCAGTTTGGAGGGGTCCAAGGTCGGCGAGCAGTACTTC
-	TRBV6-5	TRBJ1-1	CASSYAVNTEAFF	TGTGCCAGCAGTTACGCGGTGAACACTGAAGCTTTCTTT
-	TRBV27	TRBJ2-1	CASSLSAGPGAEQFF	TGTGCCAGCAGTTTATCCGCAGGGCCAGGCGCTGAGCAGTTCTTC
-	TRBV18	TRBJ1-1	CASSPRLHQGDTEAFF	TGTGCCAGCTCACCACGCCTGCATCAAGGGGACACTGAAGCTTTCTTT
TRBD1	TRBV6-1	TRBJ2-5	CASSPQQGAQETQYF	TGTGCCAGCAGTCCGCAACAGGGGGCCCAAGAGACCCAGTACTTC
-	TRBV7-8	TRBJ1-2	CASSLAVEGYGYTF	TGTGCCAGCAGCTTAGCGGTGGAGGGCTATGGCTACACCTTC
-	TRBV25-1	TRBJ2-3	CASSGPSRGSDTQYF	TGTGCCAGCAGTGGCCCCTCCAGGGGATCGGATACGCAGTATTTT
-	TRBV20-1	TRBJ1-1	CSATGFTEAFF	TGCAGTGCAACAGGGTTCACTGAAGCTTTCTTT
-	TRBV14	TRBJ2-5	CASRLRGQETQYF	TGTGCCAGCAGACTCAGGGGACAAGAGACCCAGTACTTC
-	TRBV18	TRBJ2-5	CASSPSRKETQYF	TGTGCCAGCTCACCTTCCAGGAAAGAGACCCAGTACTTC
TRBD1	TRBV20-1	TRBJ1-6	CSAGKQGQLHF	TGCAGTGCTGGCAAACAGGGACAGCTCCACTTT
-	TRBV7-3	TRBJ1-1	CASSLTLLSEAFF	TGTGCCAGCAGCTTAACGTTACTGTCTGAAGCTTTCTTT